Listed below are T cell receptor beta chains from one sample, sequenced in a study of CD8 T cells in Susac syndrome. MiXCR was run by TCRdb on the immunoSEQ multiplex PCR reads, yielding one entry per CDR3 protein. The sample lists a few hundred thousand distinct CDR3 sequences, approximately 95% seen once, with approximately 0.08% in the top ten. Sequencing input: CD4+ T cells from PBMCs. The receptors stem from a human donor with multiple sclerosis. Both conserved end residues are part of each CDR3. D genes are given only for firm matches. The size entry is marked missing in some rows and otherwise reads once, few, many or a size class.

TRBV9	NA	TRBJ1-2	NA	CASSQEDRVNYGYTF	TGTGCCAGCAGCCAAGAAGACAGAGTTAACTATGGCTACACCTTC
TRBV2	NA	TRBJ2-7	TRBD1	CASSGTGNEQYF	TGTGCCAGCAGTGGGACAGGGAACGAGCAGTACTTC
TRBV11-3	once	TRBJ2-6	TRBD1	CASSFLGDRGAGANVLTF	TGTGCCAGCAGCTTCCTTGGGGACAGGGGTGCTGGGGCCAACGTCCTGACTTTC
TRBV30	once	TRBJ1-1	TRBD1	CAWSVGYRGLTEAFF	TGTGCCTGGAGTGTAGGGTACAGGGGGCTCACTGAAGCTTTCTTT
TRBV29-1	once	TRBJ1-5	TRBD1	CSVGQGGNQPQHF	TGCAGCGTTGGACAGGGGGGGAATCAGCCCCAGCATTTT
TRBV30	NA	TRBJ2-2	NA	CAWSASPQGWTGELFF	TGTGCCTGGAGCGCCTCCCCACAGGGATGGACCGGGGAGCTGTTTTTT
TRBV3-1	NA	TRBJ2-1	NA	CASSQDLATHEQFF	TGTGCCAGCAGCCAAGATCTCGCTACGCATGAGCAGTTCTTC
TRBV24-1	once	TRBJ1-3	NA	CATSDLHLDGSSGNTIYF	TGTGCCACCAGTGATTTGCATTTGGACGGATCCTCTGGAAACACCATATATTTT
TRBV12-3/TRBV12-4	NA	TRBJ2-5	NA	CASRLLGQETQYF	TGTGCCAGCAGGCTACTAGGGCAAGAGACCCAGTACTTC
TRBV12-3/TRBV12-4	NA	TRBJ1-1	NA	CASSLGQGSLNTEAFF	TGTGCCAGCAGTTTGGGTCAGGGGTCTCTGAACACTGAAGCTTTCTTT
TRBV3-1	NA	TRBJ1-1	NA	CASSKGSAASEAFF	TGTGCCAGCAGCAAGGGGTCGGCCGCCAGTGAAGCTTTCTTT
TRBV29-1	NA	TRBJ2-3	NA	CSVRLRGRDGTDTQYF	TGCAGCGTTAGACTCCGCGGGCGAGATGGAACAGATACGCAGTATTTT
TRBV5-4	NA	TRBJ2-2	NA	CASRGTPNTGELFF	TGTGCCAGCAGGGGGACTCCGAACACCGGGGAGCTGTTTTTT
TRBV20-1	NA	TRBJ1-2	NA	CSLYSLGYGYTF	TGCAGCCTCTACTCCTTGGGCTATGGCTACACCTTC
TRBV7-2	NA	TRBJ2-7	NA	CASSQTSYGNEQYF	TGTGCCAGCAGCCAAACTTCGTACGGTAACGAGCAGTACTTC
TRBV7-9	once	TRBJ2-7	TRBD1	CASSQGQGLSYEQYF	TGTGCCAGCAGCCAGGGACAGGGCCTCTCCTACGAGCAGTACTTC
TRBV27	NA	TRBJ1-4	NA	CATRKQGLNEKLFF	TGTGCCACCAGAAAACAGGGCCTTAATGAAAAACTGTTTTTT
TRBV5-6	NA	TRBJ1-5	NA	CASSLWAGTIVPQHF	TGTGCCAGCAGCTTGTGGGCAGGCACAATTGTGCCCCAGCATTTT
TRBV20-1	NA	TRBJ2-3	TRBD2	CSAKTSGPDTQYF	TGCAGTGCTAAGACTAGCGGTCCAGATACGCAGTATTTT
TRBV27	NA	TRBJ2-5	TRBD1	CASRPRGRQETQYF	TGTGCCAGCAGGCCCAGGGGGCGGCAAGAGACCCAGTACTTC
TRBV27	NA	TRBJ2-3	TRBD1	CASKTGVADTQYF	TGTGCCAGCAAAACAGGGGTAGCAGATACGCAGTATTTT
TRBV29-1	NA	TRBJ2-2	TRBD1	CSVGQGVTGELFF	TGCAGCGTTGGACAGGGGGTCACCGGGGAGCTGTTTTTT
TRBV7-2	NA	TRBJ1-6	TRBD1	CASSTGQGGGSPLHF	TGTGCCAGCAGCACCGGACAGGGCGGTGGTTCACCCCTCCACTTT
TRBV6-6	NA	TRBJ1-2	TRBD1	CASSYTGTAREGGYTF	TGTGCCAGCAGTTACACCGGGACAGCGAGGGAAGGTGGCTACACCTTC
TRBV29-1	NA	TRBJ1-3	NA	CSVERGNTIYF	TGCAGCGTTGAGCGGGGAAACACCATATATTTT
TRBV5-1	NA	TRBJ2-3	NA	CASSLWGSGTDTQYF	TGCGCCAGCAGCCTGTGGGGGAGCGGCACAGATACGCAGTATTTT
TRBV25-1	NA	TRBJ2-1	NA	CAVRGSYNEQFF	TGTGCCGTCCGCGGGTCCTACAATGAGCAGTTCTTC
TRBV7-9	NA	TRBJ1-1	NA	CASSPTGAMNTEAFF	TGTGCCAGCAGCCCCACGGGGGCGATGAACACTGAAGCTTTCTTT
TRBV20-1	NA	TRBJ1-3	NA	CSARGRGKGNTIYF	TGCAGTGCTAGAGGCAGGGGTAAAGGAAACACCATATATTTT
TRBV5-1	NA	TRBJ2-2	NA	CASSFDYTGELFF	TGCGCCAGCAGCTTTGACTACACCGGGGAGCTGTTTTTT
TRBV5-6	NA	TRBJ1-1	NA	CASIPDRGAVSTEAFF	TGTGCCAGCATCCCCGACCGGGGGGCTGTGAGTACTGAAGCTTTCTTT
TRBV7-7	once	TRBJ2-5	NA	CASSLDTGSQETQYF	TGTGCTAGCAGCTTAGACACAGGGTCTCAAGAGACCCAGTACTTC
TRBV29-1	NA	TRBJ2-7	TRBD1	CSVVGQGVNEQYF	TGCAGCGTTGTTGGACAGGGTGTTAACGAGCAGTACTTC
TRBV3-1	NA	TRBJ2-5	NA	CASSQDSAANYQETQYF	TGTGCCAGCAGCCAAGATTCCGCAGCTAACTACCAAGAGACCCAGTACTTC
TRBV9	NA	TRBJ2-3	TRBD2	CASGEVAGGPVPDTQYF	TGTGCCAGCGGCGAAGTAGCGGGGGGGCCCGTTCCAGATACGCAGTATTTT
TRBV29-1	NA	TRBJ1-1	NA	CSVVRGMNTEAFF	TGCAGCGTTGTTAGGGGGATGAACACTGAAGCTTTCTTT
TRBV20-1	NA	TRBJ2-4	NA	CSALQLAKNIQYF	TGCAGTGCCCTACAACTAGCCAAAAACATTCAGTACTTC
TRBV7-8	NA	TRBJ1-4	NA	CASSRTYGQEKLFF	TGTGCCAGCAGCCGGACCTACGGCCAAGAAAAACTGTTTTTT
TRBV3-1	NA	TRBJ1-6	TRBD1	CASSQAQGESPLHF	TGTGCCAGCAGCCAAGCGCAGGGGGAATCACCCCTCCACTTT
TRBV6-1	NA	TRBJ1-5	TRBD1	CASTRQGSNQPQHF	TGTGCCAGCACCAGACAGGGTAGCAATCAGCCCCAGCATTTT
TRBV20-1	NA	TRBJ1-2	NA	CRVKAPGNYGYTF	TGCAGGGTAAAAGCTCCCGGTAACTATGGCTACACCTTC
TRBV30	NA	TRBJ2-5	NA	CAWALGGRNQETQYF	TGTGCCTGGGCGCTGGGGGGAAGGAACCAAGAGACCCAGTACTTC
TRBV5-1	NA	TRBJ1-2	TRBD1	CASGNRGGYGYTF	TGCGCCAGCGGCAACAGGGGCGGCTATGGCTACACCTTC
TRBV20-1	NA	TRBJ1-2	TRBD1	CSSSWRDSGNYGYTF	TGCAGTTCCTCCTGGCGGGACAGCGGAAACTATGGCTACACCTTC
TRBV3-1	NA	TRBJ2-6	NA	CASSQAGTSLSGANVLTF	TGTGCCAGCAGCCAGGCCGGGACCAGTTTATCTGGGGCCAACGTCCTGACTTTC
TRBV30	NA	TRBJ2-7	NA	CAWTGEPSGFIREQYF	TGTGCCTGGACTGGGGAGCCATCGGGCTTTATAAGGGAGCAGTACTTC
TRBV5-1	once	TRBJ1-2	TRBD1	CASSLKGQENYGYTF	TGCGCCAGCAGCTTGAAGGGACAGGAGAACTATGGCTACACCTTC
TRBV9	once	TRBJ1-6	NA	CASSPLLPGDSPLHF	TGTGCCAGCAGCCCCCTCCTGCCTGGGGATTCACCCCTCCACTTT
TRBV6-5	NA	TRBJ1-1	NA	CASSPRVATEAFF	TGTGCCAGCAGCCCAAGGGTCGCAACTGAAGCTTTCTTT
TRBV5-1	NA	TRBJ2-3	NA	CASSLKLASDTQYF	TGCGCCAGCAGCTTGAAACTAGCTTCCGATACGCAGTATTTT
TRBV7-7	NA	TRBJ2-2	NA	CASSPQAHSRNTGELFF	TGTGCTAGCAGCCCACAGGCGCACAGCCGTAACACCGGGGAGCTGTTTTTT
TRBV9	once	TRBJ2-3	NA	CASSEPTRTDTQYF	TGTGCCAGCAGCGAACCAACAAGAACAGATACGCAGTATTTT
TRBV6-5	NA	TRBJ2-1	NA	CASSYSTSYEQFF	TGTGCCAGCAGTTACTCAACTAGTTATGAGCAGTTCTTC
TRBV27	NA	TRBJ1-5	NA	CASSFPGLNQPQHF	TGTGCCAGCAGTTTCCCGGGACTAAATCAGCCCCAGCATTTT
TRBV9	NA	TRBJ2-7	NA	CASSFGPSEAYEQYF	TGTGCCAGCAGCTTTGGACCGTCCGAAGCCTACGAGCAGTACTTC